Listed here is a single T cell receptor (beta chain). The antigen remains undetermined. A junction end diverges from the germline sequence, so it may reflect a read error. The entry originates in a study of T cell responses to AZD1222 COVID-19 vaccine. CDR1 is SGHNT, CDR2 YENEEA, per germline. The CDR3 spans 13 residues. Notes on the study in general: Just a handful of people given AZD1222 tested seropositive at baseline.

The method was immunoSEQ multiplex PCR; TCRdb's version includes in-frame clones alone and lacks a portion of them. The sample contains 150,000 to 200,000 clones, more than 80% of which appear only once. The material was peripheral blood, obtained on day 0 of AZD1222 vaccination. This TCR derives from an adult in good health. The V gene is TRBV11-3, the J gene TRBJ1-1, with D unclear. The CDR3 loop is CASSLGSDTEAFF. The CDR3 nucleotides read TGTGCCAGCAGTTTAGGGTCGGACACTGAAGCTTTCTTT.